The 10 T cell receptor beta chains reported below all come from one sample, sequenced in a study of shared clonotypes between healthy human individuals. The method was immunoSEQ multiplex PCR; TCRdb's version includes in-frame clones alone and lacks a portion of them. This sample yields about 120,000 clones, of which approximately 70% are seen a single time; roughly a quarter belongs to the top ten. The sequenced sample was memory CD8+ T cells sorted from blood. Stated subset: CD45RO+ cells pooled with CCR7-negative TemRA cells. The receptors come from a woman aged 30 to 39 in good health.

V and J are TRBV6-6 and TRBJ2-1; D is perhaps TRBD2 (5 bases). The CDR3 extends over 14 amino acids. Trimming shortened V by 5 bases and J by 4 bases, and 12 bases separated the two germline ends. The germline V gene has CDR1 MNHNY and CDR2 SVGAGI (reference sequence). CDR3 in DNA: TGTGCCAGCAGTAACCAAGGAGGATACAATGAGCAGTTCTTC. Residues: CASSNQGGYNEQFF.

This clone has just a few counts. This sequence joins TRBV11-3 and TRBJ1-2, with D perhaps matching TRBD1 (6 bases). This CDR3 spans 11 amino acids. Germline CDR1 is SGHNT and CDR2 is YENEEA. The CDR3 DNA is TGTGTTGGAGGGGGTAACTATGGCTACACCTTC. It yields the protein CVGGGNYGYTF.

V and J are TRBV20-1 and TRBJ2-5; D is unresolved. The V end lost 6 bases, the J end lost 4 bases, and 9 bases lay between the germline ends. Germline V gene sequence: CDR1 DFQATT, CDR2 SNEGSKA (reference sequence). This CDR3 contains 11 residues. Written as DNA, the CDR3 is TGCAGTGCGGAGAATGGAGAGACCCAGTACTTC. It specifies CSAENGETQYF.

The J gene is TRBJ2-5, the V gene TRBV6-5; TRBD1 is a possible D gene (6 bases). Per germline, CDR1 MNHEY and CDR2 SVGAGI. V was pared by 5 bases and J by 2 bases, with 15 bases between. The length of the CDR3 is 15 residues. CDR3 coding DNA: TGTGCCAGCAGTCCGATCTGGGGGCAGCAAGAGACCCAGTACTTC. It specifies CASSPIWGQQETQYF.

The chain combines TRBV15 with TRBJ2-3; unclear D gene. This CDR3 has 17 residues. Deletions cut 0 bases from V and 1 base from J, with 14 bases between. Germline V CDR1 and CDR2: LNHNV, YYDKDF (reference sequence). CDR3: CATSRDSPAWGTDTQYF. The CDR3 DNA reads as TGTGCCACCAGCAGAGACAGTCCTGCTTGGGGCACAGATACGCAGTATTTT.

The sample holds many counts of this clone. The gene calls are TRBV5-8 and TRBJ1-5; D is uncertain. Germline CDR1 and CDR2: SGHTS and YDEGEE. The V gene lost 0 bases and the J gene lost 6 bases, with 13 bases spanning the gap. The CDR3 covers 15 residues. CDR3 nucleotide sequence: TGTGCCAGCAGCTTGGCCCGGGCCGTTCCTCAGCCCCAGCATTTT. Its translation is CASSLARAVPQPQHF.

The chain links TRBV5-4 to TRBJ2-3; TRBD2 aligns across 10 bases. The CDR3 loop spans 15 amino acids. The germline V gene encodes CDR1 SGHNT and CDR2 YYREEE (reference sequence). The trim removed 1 base at V and 4 bases at J, leaving 3 bases unmatched. The CDR3 here is CASSLLAGAPDTQYF. The CDR3 coding sequence is TGTGCCAGCAGCTTGCTAGCGGGAGCACCAGATACGCAGTATTTT.

This chain uses TRBV28 with TRBJ1-1; 10 bases match TRBD1. After removal of 5 bases from V and 4 bases from J, the junction contained 7 bases not matched to a gene. In germline, CDR1 is MDHEN, CDR2 SYDVKM. The CDR3 contains 15 residues. The CDR3 loop is CASSPTGGRRTEAFF. CDR3 DNA: TGTGCCAGCAGTCCGACAGGGGGCCGTCGCACTGAAGCTTTCTTT. The full variable domain, rest sourced from reference TRBV28 and TRBJ1-1, is DVKVTQSSRYLVKRTGEKVFLECVQDMDHENMFWYRQDPGLGLRLIYFSYDVKMKEKGDIPEGYSVSREKKERFSLILESASTNQTSMYLCASSPTGGRRTEAFFGQGTRLTVV.

The chain recombines TRBV5-4 with TRBJ1-6; D remains ambiguous. V was clipped by 4 bases and J by 9 bases, with 20 bases between them. The CDR3 consists of 16 residues. Germline V gene data show CDR1 as SGHNT and CDR2 as YYREEE (reference sequence). CDR3 amino acids: CASSPQPAAGSSPLHF. DNA of the CDR3: TGTGCCAGCAGCCCACAGCCCGCCGCGGGAAGTTCACCCCTCCACTTT.

The rearrangement uses TRBV7-3 and TRBJ2-1; TRBD2 agrees at 9 bases. The CDR3 has 18 residues. With 2 bases clipped from V and 1 base from J, the junction kept 9 bases outside the gene matches. The germline V gene has CDR1 SGHTA and CDR2 FQGTGA. CDR3 sequence (DNA): TGTGCCAGCAGCTTATCCGGGCGTCTAGCGGGATCCTACAATGAGCAGTTCTTC. As protein: CASSLSGRLAGSYNEQFF.